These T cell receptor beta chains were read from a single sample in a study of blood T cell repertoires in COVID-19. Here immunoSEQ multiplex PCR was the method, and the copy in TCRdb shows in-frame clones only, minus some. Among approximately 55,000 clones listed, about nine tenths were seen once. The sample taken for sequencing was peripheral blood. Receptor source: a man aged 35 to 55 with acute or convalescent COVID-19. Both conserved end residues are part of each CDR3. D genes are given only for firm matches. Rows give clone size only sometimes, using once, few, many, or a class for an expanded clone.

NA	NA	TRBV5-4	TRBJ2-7	CASSRRTDLGEQYF	TGTGCCAGCAGCAGACGGACAGACCTTGGCGAGCAGTACTTC
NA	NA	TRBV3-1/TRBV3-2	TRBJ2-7	CASSQGDAGQYF	TGTGCCAGCAGCCAAGGAGATGCAGGGCAGTACTTC
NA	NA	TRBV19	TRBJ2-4	CASYSVAKNIQYF	TGTGCCAGTTACTCCGTAGCCAAAAACATTCAGTACTTC
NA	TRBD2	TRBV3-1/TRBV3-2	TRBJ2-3	CASSTGLAGGYTDTQYF	TGTGCCAGCAGCACCGGACTAGCGGGAGGGTACACAGATACGCAGTATTTT
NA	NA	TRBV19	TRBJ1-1	CASSRKQNTEAFF	TGTGCCAGTAGTCGAAAACAGAACACTGAAGCTTTCTTT
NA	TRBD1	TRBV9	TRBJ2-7	CASSVRDSLSEQYF	TGTGCCAGCAGCGTCAGGGACAGTTTATCGGAGCAGTACTTC
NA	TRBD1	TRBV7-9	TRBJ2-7	CASSAPWTGQEQYF	TGTGCCAGCAGCGCGCCCTGGACAGGGCAAGAGCAGTACTTC
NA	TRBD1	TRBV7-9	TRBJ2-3	CASSLQGGTDTQYF	TGTGCCAGCAGCTTACAGGGGGGCACAGATACGCAGTATTTT
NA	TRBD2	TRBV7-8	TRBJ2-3	CASSTPGGSGDTQYF	TGTGCCAGCAGCACCCCAGGCGGGAGTGGAGATACGCAGTATTTT
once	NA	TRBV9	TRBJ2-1	CASSTNPGGSSYNEQFF	TGTGCCAGCAGCACAAACCCAGGGGGGAGCTCCTACAATGAGCAGTTCTTC
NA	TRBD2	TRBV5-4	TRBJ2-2	CASSFSGRRTGELFF	TGTGCCAGCAGCTTCAGCGGGAGGCGAACCGGGGAGCTGTTTTTT
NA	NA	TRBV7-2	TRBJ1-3	CASSLWGAGNTIYF	TGTGCCAGCAGCTTATGGGGAGCCGGAAACACCATATATTTT
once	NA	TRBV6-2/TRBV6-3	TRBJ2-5	CASSRRQARALLQETQYF	TGTGCCAGCAGCAGACGTCAGGCGAGGGCCCTACTGCAGGAGACCCAGTACTTC
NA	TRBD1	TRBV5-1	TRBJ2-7	CASSTRQGLEQYF	TGCGCCAGCAGCACACGACAGGGTCTCGAGCAGTACTTC
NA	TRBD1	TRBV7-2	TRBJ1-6	CASSLTGDHGSPLHF	TGTGCCAGCAGTCTGACAGGGGATCACGGTTCACCCCTCCACTTT
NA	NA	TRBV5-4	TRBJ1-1	CASTADPTSGTEAFF	TGTGCCAGCACCGCGGATCCCACCTCGGGAACTGAAGCTTTCTTT
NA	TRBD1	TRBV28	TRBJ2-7	CASKPGTGWYEQYF	TGTGCCAGCAAACCCGGGACAGGGTGGTACGAGCAGTACTTC
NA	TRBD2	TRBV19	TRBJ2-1	CASRDLGREVNEQFF	TGTGCCAGTAGGGATCTGGGGCGGGAGGTGAATGAGCAGTTCTTC
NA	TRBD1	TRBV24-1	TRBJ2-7	CATSDRKGARYF	TGTGCCACCAGTGATCGAAAGGGGGCTCGGTACTTC
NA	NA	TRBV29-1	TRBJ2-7	CSVLPGDTYEQYF	TGCAGCGTCCTCCCAGGGGATACCTACGAGCAGTACTTC
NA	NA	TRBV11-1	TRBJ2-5	CASSRGSQETQYF	TGTGCCAGCAGCCGGGGGAGCCAAGAGACCCAGTACTTC
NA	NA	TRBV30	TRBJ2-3	CAWSPGTLTDTQYF	TGTGCCTGGAGCCCCGGGACTTTAACAGATACGCAGTATTTT
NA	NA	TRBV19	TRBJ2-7	CASSGAMSSYEQYF	TGTGCCAGTAGTGGGGCGATGAGCTCCTACGAGCAGTACTTC
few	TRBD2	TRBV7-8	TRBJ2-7	CASSLGLAGAYEQYF	TGTGCCAGCAGCTTGGGACTAGCGGGAGCCTACGAGCAGTACTTC
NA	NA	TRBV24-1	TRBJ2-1	CATDSGYNEQFF	TGTGCCACCGATAGCGGTTACAATGAGCAGTTCTTC
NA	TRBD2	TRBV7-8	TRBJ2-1	CASFPSGRGSYNEQFF	TGTGCCAGCTTTCCGAGCGGGAGGGGGTCCTACAATGAGCAGTTCTTC
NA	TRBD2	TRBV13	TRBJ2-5	CASSQSSGREETQYF	TGTGCCAGCAGTCAATCAAGCGGGAGGGAAGAGACCCAGTACTTC
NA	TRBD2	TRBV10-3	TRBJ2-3	CAISNPGASGRDTQYF	TGTGCCATCAGTAACCCGGGAGCTAGCGGGAGAGATACGCAGTATTTT
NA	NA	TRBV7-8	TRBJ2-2	CASSLVLANSRELFF	TGTGCCAGCAGCTTAGTGCTAGCCAATTCTAGGGAGCTGTTTTTT
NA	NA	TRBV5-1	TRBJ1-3	CASSLDRGNTIYF	TGCGCCAGCAGCTTGGACAGGGGAAACACCATATATTTT
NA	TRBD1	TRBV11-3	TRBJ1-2	CASSFGTEYNYGYTF	TGTGCCAGCAGCTTTGGGACAGAATACAACTATGGCTACACCTTC
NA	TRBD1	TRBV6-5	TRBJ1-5	CASTHRQGQPQHF	TGTGCCAGCACTCACCGACAGGGTCAGCCCCAGCATTTT
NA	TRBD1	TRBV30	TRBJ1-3	CAWARQGTPGNTIYF	TGTGCCTGGGCTAGACAGGGGACCCCTGGAAACACCATATATTTT
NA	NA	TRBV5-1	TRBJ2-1	CASTSQYSGYQYNEQFF	TGCGCCAGCACCTCACAATACAGCGGGTATCAATACAATGAGCAGTTCTTC
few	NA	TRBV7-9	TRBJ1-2	CASSPGRANYGYTF	TGTGCCAGCAGCCCAGGGCGCGCGAACTATGGCTACACCTTC
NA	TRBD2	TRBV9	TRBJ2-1	CASSGAAGEYEQFF	TGTGCCAGCAGCGGGGCAGCGGGAGAGTATGAGCAGTTCTTC
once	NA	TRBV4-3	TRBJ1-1	CASSQDQVTEAFF	TGCGCCAGCAGCCAAGATCAGGTCACTGAAGCTTTCTTT
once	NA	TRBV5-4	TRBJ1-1	CASSYMGDRGTEAFF	TGTGCCAGCAGCTATATGGGCGATCGGGGGACTGAAGCTTTCTTT
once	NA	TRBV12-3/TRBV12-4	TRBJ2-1	CATDGTYNEQFF	TGTGCCACCGACGGGACCTACAATGAGCAGTTCTTC
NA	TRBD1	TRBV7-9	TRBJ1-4	CASSLGQGDEKLFF	TGTGCCAGCAGCTTGGGACAGGGTGACGAAAAACTGTTTTTT
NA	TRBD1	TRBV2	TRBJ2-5	CAISQGAQGETQYF	TGTGCCATCTCCCAGGGGGCGCAGGGAGAGACCCAGTACTTC
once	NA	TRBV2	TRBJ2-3	CASIRTVPSTDTQYF	TGTGCCAGCATTAGGACAGTACCGAGCACAGATACGCAGTATTTT
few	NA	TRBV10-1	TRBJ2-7	CASSQQAGSSYEQYF	TGCGCCAGCAGCCAACAAGCGGGTTCCTCCTACGAGCAGTACTTC
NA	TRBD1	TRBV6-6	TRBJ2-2	CASTKTGFTGELFF	TGTGCCAGCACGAAGACAGGGTTCACCGGGGAGCTGTTTTTT
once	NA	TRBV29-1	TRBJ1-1	CSVVTGNTEAFF	TGCAGCGTGGTGACAGGGAACACTGAAGCTTTCTTT
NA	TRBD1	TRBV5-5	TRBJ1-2	CASSPSDRESNYGYTF	TGTGCCAGCAGCCCTTCTGACAGGGAGTCGAACTATGGCTACACCTTC
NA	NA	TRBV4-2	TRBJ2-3	CASSQSLGASTDTQYF	TGTGCCAGCAGCCAGTCCCTGGGCGCCAGCACAGATACGCAGTATTTT